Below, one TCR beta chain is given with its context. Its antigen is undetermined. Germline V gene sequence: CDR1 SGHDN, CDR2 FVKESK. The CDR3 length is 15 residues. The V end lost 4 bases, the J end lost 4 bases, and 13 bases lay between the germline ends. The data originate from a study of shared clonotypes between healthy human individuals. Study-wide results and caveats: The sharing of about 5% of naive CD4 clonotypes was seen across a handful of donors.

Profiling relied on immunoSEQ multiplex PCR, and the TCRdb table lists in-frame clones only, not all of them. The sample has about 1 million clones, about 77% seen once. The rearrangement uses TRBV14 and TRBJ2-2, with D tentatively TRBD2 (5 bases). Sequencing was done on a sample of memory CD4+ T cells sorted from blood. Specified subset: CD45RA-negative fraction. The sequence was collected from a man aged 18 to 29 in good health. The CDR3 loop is CASSRGFAGTGELFF. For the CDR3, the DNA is TGTGCCAGCAGCCGGGGATTTGCGGGCACCGGGGAGCTGTTTTTT.